Each of the 3 T cell receptor beta chains below was sequenced from the same sample in a study of cytomegalovirus exposure and HLA in healthy donors. It was with 60 Vbeta and 13 Jbeta primers that the PCR ran. Libraries were prepared by immunoSEQ multiplex PCR; TCRdb keeps only in-frame clonotypes and omits some of them. The table has about 130,000 clones, more than 65% seen once. Sequenced material: PBMCs. The source is a middle-aged woman in good health and CMV-seropositive.

The rearrangement links TRBV29-1 to TRBJ2-3, with 7 bases aligning to TRBD2. The CDR3 runs 18 residues. The germline CDR1 and CDR2 sequences are SQVTM and ANQGSEA. J was trimmed by 2 bases and V by 2 bases; bases with no gene match: 16. CDR3 loop: CSVESGGRERFYTDTQYF. The CDR3 DNA reads TGCAGCGTTGAATCCGGAGGGCGGGAGAGGTTCTACACAGATACGCAGTATTTT.

This clone appeared a single time. The V gene is TRBV10-3, the J gene TRBJ2-3; a weak D match, TRBD1 (5 bases). The length of the CDR3 is 14 residues. Trimming shortened V by 5 bases and J by 0 bases, and 9 bases separated the two germline ends. The germline V gene has CDR1 ENHRY and CDR2 SYGVKD. This CDR3 is CAISLTASTDTQYF. CDR3 DNA: TGTGCCATCAGTTTGACAGCTAGCACAGATACGCAGTATTTT.

Points on this clone: At one end, the junction sequence differs from germline, possibly due to a read error. The V gene is TRBV7-7, the J gene TRBJ2-3; 8 bases are shared with TRBD1. This CDR3 is 15 amino acids long. Germline V lookup: CDR1 SSHAT, CDR2 FNYEAQ (reference sequence). Here the CDR3 reads CASSLGGQGADTQYF. In DNA, the CDR3 is TGTGCTAGCAGCTTGGGCGGACAGGGCGCAGATACGCAGTATTTT.